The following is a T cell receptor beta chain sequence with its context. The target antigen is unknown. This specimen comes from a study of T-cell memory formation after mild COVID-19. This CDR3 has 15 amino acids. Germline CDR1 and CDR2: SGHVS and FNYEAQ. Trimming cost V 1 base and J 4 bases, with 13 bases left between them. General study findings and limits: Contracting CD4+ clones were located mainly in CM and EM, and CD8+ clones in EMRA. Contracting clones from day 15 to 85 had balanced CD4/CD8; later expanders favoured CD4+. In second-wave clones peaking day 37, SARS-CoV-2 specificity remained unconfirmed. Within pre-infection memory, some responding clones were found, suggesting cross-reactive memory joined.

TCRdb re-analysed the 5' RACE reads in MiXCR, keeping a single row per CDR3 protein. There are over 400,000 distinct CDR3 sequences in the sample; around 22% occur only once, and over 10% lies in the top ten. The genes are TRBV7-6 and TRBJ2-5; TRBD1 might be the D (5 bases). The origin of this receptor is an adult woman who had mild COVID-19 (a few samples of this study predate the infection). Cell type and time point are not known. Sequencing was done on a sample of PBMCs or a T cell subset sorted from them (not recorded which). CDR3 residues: CASSLDRQWGETQYF. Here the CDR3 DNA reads TGTGCCAGCAGCTTAGACAGGCAGTGGGGAGAGACCCAGTACTTC.